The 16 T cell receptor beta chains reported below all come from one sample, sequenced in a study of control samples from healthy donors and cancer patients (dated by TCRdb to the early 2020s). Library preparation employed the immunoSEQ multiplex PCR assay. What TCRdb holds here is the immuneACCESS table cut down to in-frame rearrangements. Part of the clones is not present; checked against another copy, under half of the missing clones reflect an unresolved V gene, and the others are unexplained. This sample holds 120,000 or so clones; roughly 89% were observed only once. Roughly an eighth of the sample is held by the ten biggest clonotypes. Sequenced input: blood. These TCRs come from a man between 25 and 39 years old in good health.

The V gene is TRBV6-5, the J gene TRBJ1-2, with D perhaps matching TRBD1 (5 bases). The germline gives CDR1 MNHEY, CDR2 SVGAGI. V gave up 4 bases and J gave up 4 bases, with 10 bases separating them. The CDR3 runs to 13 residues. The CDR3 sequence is CASSSGTVYGYTF. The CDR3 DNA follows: TGTGCCAGCAGTTCCGGGACGGTCTATGGCTACACCTTC.

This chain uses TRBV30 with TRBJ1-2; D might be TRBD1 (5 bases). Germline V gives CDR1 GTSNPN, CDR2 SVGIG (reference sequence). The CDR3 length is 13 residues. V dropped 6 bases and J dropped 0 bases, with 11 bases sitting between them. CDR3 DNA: TGTGCCTGTAAAACAGGAGCTAACTATGGCTACACCTTC. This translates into CACKTGANYGYTF.

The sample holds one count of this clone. Here the CDR3 DNA reads TGTGCCAGTAGTGGGGGATACAATGAAAAACTGTTTTTT. Its translation is CASSGGYNEKLFF. The chain is built from TRBV19 and TRBJ1-4; possible D gene TRBD1, 5 bases. CDR1 and CDR2 (germline): LNHDA, SQIVND (reference sequence). The CDR3 sequence is 13 residues long. V was clipped by 5 bases and J by 5 bases, with 9 bases between them.

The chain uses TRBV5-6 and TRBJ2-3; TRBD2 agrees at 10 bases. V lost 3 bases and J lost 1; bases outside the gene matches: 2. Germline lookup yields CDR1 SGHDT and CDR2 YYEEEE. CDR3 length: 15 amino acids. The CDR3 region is CASSSLAGGTDTQYF. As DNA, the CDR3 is TGTGCCAGCAGCTCGCTAGCGGGGGGCACAGATACGCAGTATTTT.

The CDR3 protein is CASTLGSKNIQYF. CDR3 bases: TGTGCCAGCACGTTGGGGTCCAAAAACATTCAGTACTTC. The chain is built from TRBV6-6 and TRBJ2-4; D is ambiguous. This CDR3 comprises 13 residues. Per germline, CDR1 MNHNY and CDR2 SVGAGI (reference sequence). Trimming took off 7 bases at V and 2 bases at J, with 9 bases between the two ends.

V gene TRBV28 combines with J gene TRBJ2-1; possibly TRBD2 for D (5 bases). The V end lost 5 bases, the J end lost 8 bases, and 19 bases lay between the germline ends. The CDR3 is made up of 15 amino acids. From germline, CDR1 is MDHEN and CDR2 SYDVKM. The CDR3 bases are TGTGCCAGCAGTCTCCCGATACTAGGCATCCATGAGCAGTTCTTC. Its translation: CASSLPILGIHEQFF.

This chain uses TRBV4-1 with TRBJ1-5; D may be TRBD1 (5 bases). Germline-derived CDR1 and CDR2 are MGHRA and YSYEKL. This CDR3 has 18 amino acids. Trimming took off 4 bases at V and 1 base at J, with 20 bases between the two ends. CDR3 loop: CASSLTGNPSKSNQPQHF. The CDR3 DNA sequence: TGCGCCAGCAGCCTTACAGGTAACCCCTCGAAGAGCAATCAGCCCCAGCATTTT.

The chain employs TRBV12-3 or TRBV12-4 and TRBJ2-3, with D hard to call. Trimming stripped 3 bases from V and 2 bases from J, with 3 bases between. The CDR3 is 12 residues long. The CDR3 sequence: CASSLVTDTQYF. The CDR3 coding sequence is TGTGCCAGCAGTTTGGTCACAGATACGCAGTATTTT.

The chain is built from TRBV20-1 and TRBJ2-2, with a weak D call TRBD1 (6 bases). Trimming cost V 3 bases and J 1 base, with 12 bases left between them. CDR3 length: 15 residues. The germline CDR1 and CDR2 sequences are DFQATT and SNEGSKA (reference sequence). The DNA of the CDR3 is TGCAGTGCTAGTGCAGGGGAGATGAACACCGGGGAGCTGTTTTTT. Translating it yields CSASAGEMNTGELFF.

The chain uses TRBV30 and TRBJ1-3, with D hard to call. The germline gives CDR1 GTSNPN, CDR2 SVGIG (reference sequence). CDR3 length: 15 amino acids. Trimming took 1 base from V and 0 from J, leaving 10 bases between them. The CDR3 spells CAWSGGGDSGNTIYF. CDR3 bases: TGTGCCTGGAGTGGGGGTGGTGACTCTGGAAACACCATATATTTT.

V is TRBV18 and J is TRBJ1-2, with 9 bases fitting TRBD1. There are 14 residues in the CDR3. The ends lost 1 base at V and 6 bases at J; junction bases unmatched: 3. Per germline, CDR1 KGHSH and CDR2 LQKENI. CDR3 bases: TGTGCCAGCTCACCACAAACAGGGGGCAATGGCTACACCTTC. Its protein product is CASSPQTGGNGYTF. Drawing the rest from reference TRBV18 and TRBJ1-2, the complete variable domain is NAGVMQNPRHLVRRRGQEARLRCSPMKGHSHVYWYRQLPEEGLKFMVYLQKENIIDESGMPKERFSAEFPKEGPSILRIQQVVRGDSAAYFCASSPQTGGNGYTFGSGTRLTVV.

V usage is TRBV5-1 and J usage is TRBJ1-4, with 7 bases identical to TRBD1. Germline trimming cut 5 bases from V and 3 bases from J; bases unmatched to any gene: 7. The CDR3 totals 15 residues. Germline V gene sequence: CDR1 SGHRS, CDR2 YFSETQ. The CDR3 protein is CASRRSQGANEKLFF. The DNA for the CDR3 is TGCGCCAGCAGACGCTCTCAGGGGGCTAATGAAAAACTGTTTTTT.

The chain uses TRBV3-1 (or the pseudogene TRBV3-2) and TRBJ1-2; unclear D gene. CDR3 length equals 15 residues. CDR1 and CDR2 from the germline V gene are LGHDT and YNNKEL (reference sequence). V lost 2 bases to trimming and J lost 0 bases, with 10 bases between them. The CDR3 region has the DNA TGTGCCAGCAGCCAAAATCCCATAGCTAACTATGGCTACACCTTC. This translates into CASSQNPIANYGYTF.

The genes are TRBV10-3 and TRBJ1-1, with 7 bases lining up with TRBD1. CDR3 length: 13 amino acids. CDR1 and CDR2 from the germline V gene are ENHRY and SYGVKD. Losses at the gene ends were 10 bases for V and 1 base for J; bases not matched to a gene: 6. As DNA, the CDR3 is TGTGCCACCACGGGACAGCCGAACACTGAAGCTTTCTTT. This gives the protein CATTGQPNTEAFF.

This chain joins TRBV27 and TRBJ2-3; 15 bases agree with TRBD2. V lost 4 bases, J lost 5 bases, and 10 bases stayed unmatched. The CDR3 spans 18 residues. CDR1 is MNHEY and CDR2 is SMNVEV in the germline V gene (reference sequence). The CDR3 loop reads CASSSWTSGGEERDTQYF. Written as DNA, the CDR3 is TGTGCCAGCAGTTCTTGGACTAGCGGGGGGGAAGAGAGAGATACGCAGTATTTT.

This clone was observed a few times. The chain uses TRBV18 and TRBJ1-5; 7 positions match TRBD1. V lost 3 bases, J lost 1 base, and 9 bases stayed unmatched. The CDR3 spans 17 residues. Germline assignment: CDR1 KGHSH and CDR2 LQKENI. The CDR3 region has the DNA TGTGCCAGCTCACCTCCTTCCAGGGGGACCAGCAATCAGCCCCAGCATTTT. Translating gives CASSPPSRGTSNQPQHF.